The rows below give T cell receptor beta chains drawn from one sample of a study of human T cells and chemical hapten exposure. TCRdb reprocessed the RACE reads with MiXCR, giving one entry per CDR3 protein. This repertoire shows under 450,000 distinct CDR3 sequences, more than 5% found once; its top ten account for under 7%. Sequencing was performed on whole blood, taken in connection with sensitization to the hapten diphenylcyclopropenone (DPC). These receptors all stem from a woman aged 18-35 years with alopecia areata. Some clones in this sample may be carry-over from other donors' samples. The CDR3 runs from the conserved cysteine through the conserved F or W. The D gene is left open where the match is weak. Clone size is given for some rows only: seen once, a few or many times, or a class if the clone is expanded.

>.|TRBJ2-1|TRBV5-5|TRBD2
TGTGCCAGCAGCCCCTCGGGAGCGGGGGGCCCCTCCAATGAGCAGTTCTTC
CASSPSGAGGPSNEQFF
>many|TRBJ2-3|TRBV5-1|.
TGCGCCAGCAGCTTTGGACCGCTAAGTACGCAGTATTTT
CASSFGPLSTQYF
>many|TRBJ1-4|TRBV5-1|TRBD1
TGCGCCAGCAGTTCCGGGACAGCCAATGAAAAACTGTTTTTT
CASSSGTANEKLFF
>.|TRBJ1-1|TRBV5-4|.
TGTGCCAGCAGCGGATCACAGGGAACTGAAGCTTTCTTT
CASSGSQGTEAFF
>.|TRBJ1-2|TRBV6-4|.
TGTGCCAGCAGGACACAAAGGGCAGGCTTCTATGGCTACACCTTC
CASRTQRAGFYGYTF
>.|TRBJ2-7|TRBV11-1|.
TGTGCCAGCAGCATTCCCGGGACATTGTCCTACGAGCAGTACTTC
CASSIPGTLSYEQYF
>few|TRBJ1-4|TRBV5-1|.
TGCGCCAGCAGCTTGTATGGGGGTTCAACTAATGAAAAACTGTTTTTT
CASSLYGGSTNEKLFF
>few|TRBJ2-7|TRBV20-1|TRBD2
TGCAGTGCTCTTGTCCCAGCGGGGGTATACGAGCAGTACTTC
CSALVPAGVYEQYF
>many|TRBJ1-6|TRBV4-1|.
TGCGCCAGCAGCCAACCCGCAGGCTATAATTCACCCCTCCACTTT
CASSQPAGYNSPLHF
>few|TRBJ2-7|TRBV5-1|TRBD2
TGCGCCAGCAGCATCCTTTCCAGCGGGGGGGCACAGGAGCAGTACTTC
CASSILSSGGAQEQYF
>few|TRBJ2-7|TRBV20-1|TRBD2
TGCAGTGCTAGATCCAGCGGGGGATACGAGCAGTACTTC
CSARSSGGYEQYF
>many|TRBJ1-5|TRBV12-3/TRBV12-4|.
TGTGCCAGCAGGTATACAGGCTCCGTTAATCAGCCCCAGCATTTT
CASRYTGSVNQPQHF
>many|TRBJ1-6|TRBV27|.
TGTGCCAGCAGTTTAGGAGCTTATAATTCACCCCTCCACTTT
CASSLGAYNSPLHF
>few|TRBJ2-5|TRBV4-3|.
TGCGCCAGCAGCCAAGGCGTGGGGGTCCCGGAGACCCAGTACTTC
CASSQGVGVPETQYF
>.|TRBJ1-1|TRBV3-1|.
TGTGCCAGCAGCCAAAAGCAGCGGGGTGGGGTATGGATGAACACTGAAGCTTTCTTT
CASSQKQRGGVWMNTEAFF
>.|TRBJ2-5|TRBV6-2/TRBV6-3|TRBD2
TGTGCCAGCAGTCCCGTCGGGGGGAGGACCCAGTACTTC
CASSPVGGRTQYF
>few|TRBJ1-6|TRBV5-1|.
TGCGCCAGCAGCTTGGGAGAGGGTTTTTCACCCCTCCACTTT
CASSLGEGFSPLHF
>many|TRBJ2-1|TRBV5-1|.
TGCGCCAGCAGCTTACTTAATGAGCAGTTCTTC
CASSLLNEQFF
>.|TRBJ2-1|TRBV9|.
TGTGCCAGCAGCGTAGATACAGAGCAGTTCTTC
CASSVDTEQFF
>few|TRBJ2-3|TRBV10-2|TRBD2
TGCGCCAGCAGCGGGACTAGCGGGGGGGGGACGCAGTATTTT
CASSGTSGGGTQYF
>few|TRBJ1-4|TRBV9|TRBD1
TGTGCCAGCAGCCCAGGGGGGGCGAATGAAAAACTGTTTTTT
CASSPGGANEKLFF
>many|TRBJ2-3|TRBV12-3/TRBV12-4|.
TGTGCCAGCAGTCCGCGTACAGATACGCAGTATTTT
CASSPRTDTQYF
>few|TRBJ2-1|TRBV7-2|.
TGTGCCAGCAGCCCGGCACACCTCAATGAGCAGTTCTTC
CASSPAHLNEQFF
>many|TRBJ1-6|TRBV20-1|TRBD1
TGCAGTGCTAGGGGACAGGGTCTAAGGTCCTATAATTCACCCCTCCACTTT
CSARGQGLRSYNSPLHF
>many|TRBJ1-1|TRBV3-1|.
TGTGCCAGCAGCCAGGACACTGAAGCTTTCTTT
CASSQDTEAFF
>.|TRBJ2-1|TRBV6-4|TRBD2
TGTGCCAGCAGTGGGGATGGGACTAGACTCAAAGGTGAGCAGTTCTTC
CASSGDGTRLKGEQFF
>many|TRBJ2-7|TRBV6-2/TRBV6-3|.
TGTGCCAGCAGGGACCTTCGGGAGCAGTACTTC
CASRDLREQYF
>.|TRBJ2-3|TRBV5-1|.
TGCGCCAGCAGGTTCAGGGACCAACACACAGATACGCAGTATTTT
CASRFRDQHTDTQYF
>.|TRBJ1-2|TRBV20-1|TRBD1
TGCAGTGCTAGTCAGGGACAGGGGGACTATGGCTACACCTTC
CSASQGQGDYGYTF
>.|TRBJ1-3|TRBV20-1|.
TGCAGTGCCTTTGACGACAGCTCTGGAAACACCATATATTTT
CSAFDDSSGNTIYF
>.|TRBJ1-5|TRBV7-2|.
TGTGCCAGCAGCTTCAGTCTCCTCGAGCCCCAGCATTTT
CASSFSLLEPQHF
>.|TRBJ2-5|TRBV28|TRBD1
TGTGCCAGCAGAAGCCCCCGACAGGGCTTCGCCGTAGAGACCCAGTACTTC
CASRSPRQGFAVETQYF
>many|TRBJ1-2|TRBV6-2/TRBV6-3|.
TGTGCCAGCAGTTACGCGGGGAGGGCCGGCGACGGCTACACCTTC
CASSYAGRAGDGYTF
>many|TRBJ2-1|TRBV6-6|.
TGTGCCAGCAGAGCCGGGACGAGTTCCTACAATGAGCAGTTCTTC
CASRAGTSSYNEQFF
>.|TRBJ2-5|TRBV27|.
TGTGCCAGCAGTTTAAACGGGGCAGGGATAGAGACCCAGTACTTC
CASSLNGAGIETQYF
>few|TRBJ2-1|TRBV6-5|TRBD2
TGTGCCAGCAGGACTAAGCGGGGGGGCTTGAATGAGCAGTTCTTC
CASRTKRGGLNEQFF
>many|TRBJ1-5|TRBV27|.
TGTGCCAGCAGTGAGACAAGGCTTAGCAATCAGCCCCAGCATTTT
CASSETRLSNQPQHF
>few|TRBJ2-3|TRBV4-2|TRBD2
TGTGCCAGCAGCCAAGATGGTAGCGGGGGCACAGATACGCAGTATTTT
CASSQDGSGGTDTQYF
>many|TRBJ2-7|TRBV4-3|TRBD1
TGCGCCAGCAGCCAAGGGACAGGGGACTCCTACGAGCAGTACTTC
CASSQGTGDSYEQYF
>many|TRBJ1-3|TRBV11-2|.
TGTGCCAGCAGCTTAGATCGGCAAGGGACTGGAAACACCATATATTTT
CASSLDRQGTGNTIYF
>few|TRBJ2-6|TRBV9|.
TGTGCCAGCAGCGTAGACCAAAGCTCTGGGGCCAACGTCCTGACTTTC
CASSVDQSSGANVLTF
>many|TRBJ1-1|TRBV18|.
TGTGCCAGCTCAATTACGGTGAACACTGAAGCTTTCTTT
CASSITVNTEAFF
>many|TRBJ2-2|TRBV4-2|.
TGTGCCAGCAGCCAAGTGTGGCGGGATGTGACGACCGGGGAGCTGTTTTTT
CASSQVWRDVTTGELFF
>.|TRBJ1-4|TRBV25-1|TRBD1
TGTGCCAGCAGGGATGACAGGGGCGATGAAAAACTGTTTTTT
CASRDDRGDEKLFF
>.|TRBJ2-7|TRBV4-1|TRBD2
TGCGCCAGCAGCCAAGATCGACTAGCGGGGGTTCGCCGGTACTTC
CASSQDRLAGVRRYF
>once|TRBJ2-2|TRBV27|.
TGTGCCAGCAGCGTCGGACACCTCACCGGGGAGCTGTTTTTT
CASSVGHLTGELFF
>.|TRBJ1-2|TRBV5-5|.
TGTGCCAGCAGCCTTGTGCAGGGGAGTAGGCTCGGCTACACCTTC
CASSLVQGSRLGYTF
>many|TRBJ1-1|TRBV7-9|TRBD1
TGTGCCAGCAGCAGAACGGGACAGGGAGGAACTGAAGCTTTCTTT
CASSRTGQGGTEAFF
>.|TRBJ2-3|TRBV6-1|.
TGTGCCAGCAGTGAAGGGACAAGCACAGATACGCATTATTTT
CASSEGTSTDTHYF
>few|TRBJ1-1|TRBV4-3|.
TGCGCCAGCAGCCCCGAGGTAGGGAGAGCCACTGAAGCTTTCTTT
CASSPEVGRATEAFF
>many|TRBJ1-5|TRBV12-3/TRBV12-4|.
.
CASSLPSYRVGPGQPQHF
>many|TRBJ1-5|TRBV20-1|.
TGCAGTGCTAGATCAGGGCACGGCAATCAGCCCCAGCATTTT
CSARSGHGNQPQHF
>.|TRBJ2-3|TRBV7-3|.
TGTGCCAGCAGCGCTCCCGGCACAGATACGCAGTATTTT
CASSAPGTDTQYF
>few|TRBJ1-1|TRBV6-1|.
TGTGCCAGCAGTGAAAGACATTGGGGACTTTTTGAAGCTTTCTTT
CASSERHWGLFEAFF
>few|TRBJ1-3|TRBV7-2|TRBD1
TGTGCCAGCAGCTTAGAGGGACAGGGGGACACCATATATTTT
CASSLEGQGDTIYF